A selection of T cell receptor beta chains follows, all from one sample in a study of T cells in Graves' hyperthyroidism and ophthalmopathy. Via MiXCR, TCRdb re-called the multiplex PCR reads, giving one row per CDR3 protein. The table records a few hundred thousand distinct CDR3 sequences, 16% of them present only once. Sequenced: blood. The receptors shown here come from a woman aged 40 to 50 with Graves' ophthalmopathy. Each CDR3 is given with its conserved first and last residue. The order of the fields is J gene, clone size, CDR3 length, V gene, D gene, CDR3 protein, CDR3 DNA. D genes are given only for firm matches. Size values are once, few and many counts, or a class for expanded clones, and some rows have none.

TRBJ2-1 | many | 13 | TRBV7-2 | . | CASSSYQGGQQFF | TGTGCCAGCAGCTCCTACCAGGGGGGACAGCAGTTCTTC
TRBJ2-4 | few | 15 | TRBV12-3/TRBV12-4 | . | CASSSQGTAKNIQYF | TGTGCCAGCAGTTCCCAGGGTACGGCCAAAAACATTCAGTACTTC
TRBJ2-7 | . | 13 | TRBV30 | . | CAWSVNSRYEQYF | TGTGCCTGGAGTGTAAACAGCCGCTACGAGCAGTACTTC
TRBJ2-7 | many | 14 | TRBV27 | . | CATHPGLRDYEQYF | TGTGCCACCCACCCGGGGCTCCGGGACTACGAGCAGTACTTC
TRBJ2-1 | . | 16 | TRBV7-4 | TRBD1 | CASIPSSRTGSFEQFF | TGTGCCAGCATCCCCAGCTCCCGGACAGGGTCATTTGAGCAGTTCTTC
TRBJ2-2 | . | 17 | TRBV18 | TRBD2 | CASSPPGWSGDTGELFF | TGTGCCAGCTCACCACCGGGGTGGAGCGGGGACACCGGGGAGCTGTTTTTT
TRBJ2-4 | many | 17 | TRBV28 | . | CASSLGRWGADKNIQYF | TGTGCCAGCAGTTTAGGACGGTGGGGGGCGGACAAAAACATTCAGTACTTC
TRBJ2-3 | few | 16 | TRBV5-1 | . | CASSYTGDLSTDTQYF | TGCGCCAGCAGCTACACTGGGGACCTCAGCACAGATACGCAGTATTTT
TRBJ2-7 | many | 12 | TRBV7-9 | . | CASSLGWDEQYF | TGTGCCAGCAGCTTAGGCTGGGACGAGCAGTACTTC
TRBJ2-7 | . | 17 | TRBV7-8 | . | CASSLLEGWQAAYEQYF | TGTGCCAGCAGCTTATTAGAAGGGTGGCAGGCGGCCTACGAGCAGTACTTC
TRBJ1-4 | . | 14 | TRBV6-2/TRBV6-3 | TRBD1 | CASSPRGAKEKLFF | TGTGCCAGCAGCCCCAGGGGGGCGAAAGAAAAACTGTTTTTT
TRBJ1-2 | once | 14 | TRBV2 | . | CARGAAGALYGYTF | TGTGCCAGAGGGGCAGCCGGGGCCTTATATGGCTACACCTTC
TRBJ1-4 | . | 16 | TRBV28 | TRBD1 | CASSTPGRGQYGKLFF | TGTGCCAGCAGCACTCCAGGCCGGGGACAGTATGGAAAACTGTTTTTT
TRBJ2-1 | many | 15 | TRBV5-8 | TRBD2 | CASKPTSGGDNEQFF | TGTGCCAGTAAACCGACTAGCGGGGGTGACAATGAGCAGTTCTTC
TRBJ2-7 | many | 15 | TRBV11-1 | TRBD1 | CASSSDRGPSYEQYF | TGTGCCAGCAGCTCTGACAGGGGGCCGTCCTACGAGCAGTACTTC
TRBJ2-7 | many | 15 | TRBV5-1 | . | CASSLAEGSYYEQYF | TGCGCCAGCAGCTTGGCGGAAGGTAGTTACTACGAGCAGTACTTC
TRBJ2-1 | many | 17 | TRBV3-1 | TRBD2 | CASSQRLAGANYNEQFF | TGTGCCAGCAGCCAACGACTAGCGGGGGCGAACTACAATGAGCAGTTCTTC
TRBJ2-3 | few | 15 | TRBV18 | . | CASSPGGNRGDTQYF | TGTGCCAGCTCACCCGGGGGCAATCGGGGCGATACGCAGTATTTT
TRBJ2-2 | . | 16 | TRBV6-5 | . | CASSYYTGMNTGELFF | TGTGCCAGCAGCTACTATACAGGGATGAACACCGGGGAGCTGTTTTTT